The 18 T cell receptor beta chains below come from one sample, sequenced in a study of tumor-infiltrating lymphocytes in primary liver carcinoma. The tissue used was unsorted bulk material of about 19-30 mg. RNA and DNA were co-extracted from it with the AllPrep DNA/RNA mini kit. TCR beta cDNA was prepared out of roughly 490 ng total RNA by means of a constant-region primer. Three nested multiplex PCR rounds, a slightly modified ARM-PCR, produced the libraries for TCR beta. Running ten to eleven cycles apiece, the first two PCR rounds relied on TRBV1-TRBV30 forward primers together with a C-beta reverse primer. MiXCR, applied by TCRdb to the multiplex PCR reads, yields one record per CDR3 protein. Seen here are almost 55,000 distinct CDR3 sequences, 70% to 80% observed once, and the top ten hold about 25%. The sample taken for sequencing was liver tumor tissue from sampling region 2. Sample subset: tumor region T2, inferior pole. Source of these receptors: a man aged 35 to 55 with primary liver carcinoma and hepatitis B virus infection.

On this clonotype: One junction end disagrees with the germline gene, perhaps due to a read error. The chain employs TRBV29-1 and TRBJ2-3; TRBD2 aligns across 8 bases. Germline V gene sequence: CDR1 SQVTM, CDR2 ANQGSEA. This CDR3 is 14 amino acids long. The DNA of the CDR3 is TGCAGCCTTGAACGGACTAGCCCGGAAGATACGCGGCATTTT. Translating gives CSLERTSPEDTRHF.

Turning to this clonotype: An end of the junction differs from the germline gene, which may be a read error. Here the CDR3 DNA reads TGCGCGAGTAGCTTGGCGGGTGAAACCTACAATGAGCTGTTCTTC. Protein: CASSLAGETYNELFF. V is TRBV5-1 and J is TRBJ2-1, with D tentatively TRBD2 (5 bases). Germline CDR1 SGHRS, CDR2 YFSETQ. There are 15 residues in the CDR3. Drawing the rest from reference TRBV5-1 and TRBJ2-1, the complete variable domain is KAGVTQTPRYLIKTRGQQVTLSCSPISGHRSVSWYQQTPGQGLQFLFEYFSETQRNKGNFPGRFSGRQFSNSRSEMNVSTLELGDSALYLCASSLAGETYNELFFGPGTRLTVL.

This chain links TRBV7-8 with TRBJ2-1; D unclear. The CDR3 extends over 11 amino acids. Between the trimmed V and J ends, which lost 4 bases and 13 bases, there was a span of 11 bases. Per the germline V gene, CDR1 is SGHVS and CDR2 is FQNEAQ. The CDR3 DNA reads TGTGCCAGCAGCTATGTAACTTCCCAGTTCTTC. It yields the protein CASSYVTSQFF.

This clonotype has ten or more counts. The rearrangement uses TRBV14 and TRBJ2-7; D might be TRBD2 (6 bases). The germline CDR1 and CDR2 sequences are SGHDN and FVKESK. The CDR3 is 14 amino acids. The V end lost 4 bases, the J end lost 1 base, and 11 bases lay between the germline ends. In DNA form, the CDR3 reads TGTGCCAGCAGCCTTCGGAGCGGGTCCTACGAGCAGTACTTC. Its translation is CASSLRSGSYEQYF.

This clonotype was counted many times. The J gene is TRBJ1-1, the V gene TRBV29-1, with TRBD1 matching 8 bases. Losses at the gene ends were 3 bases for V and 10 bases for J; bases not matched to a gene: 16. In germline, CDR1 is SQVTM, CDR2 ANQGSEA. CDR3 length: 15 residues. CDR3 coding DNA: TGCAGCGTTGACCACCCTTTGGTACGACAGGGGAGAGCTTTCTTT. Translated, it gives CSVDHPLVRQGRAFF.

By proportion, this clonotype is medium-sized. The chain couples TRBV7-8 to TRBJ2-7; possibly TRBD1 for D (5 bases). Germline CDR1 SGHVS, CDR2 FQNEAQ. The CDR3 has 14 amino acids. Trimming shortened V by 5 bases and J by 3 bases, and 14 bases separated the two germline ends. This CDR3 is CASSLDSEDYEQYF. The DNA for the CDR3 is TGTGCCAGCAGCCTTGACAGCGAAGACTACGAGCAGTACTTC. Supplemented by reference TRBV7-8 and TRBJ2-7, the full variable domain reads GAGVSQSPRYKVAKRGQDVALRCDPISGHVSLFWYQQALGQGPEFLTYFQNEAQLDKSGLPSDRFFAERPEGSVSTLKIQRTQQEDSAVYLCASSLDSEDYEQYFGPGTRLTVT.

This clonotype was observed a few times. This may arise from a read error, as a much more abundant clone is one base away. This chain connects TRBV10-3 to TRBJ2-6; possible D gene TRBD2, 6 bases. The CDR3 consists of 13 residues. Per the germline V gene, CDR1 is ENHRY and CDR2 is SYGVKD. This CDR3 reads CAIGDSGANVQTF. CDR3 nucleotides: TGTGCCATCGGGGACTCTGGGGCCAACGTCCAGACTTTC.

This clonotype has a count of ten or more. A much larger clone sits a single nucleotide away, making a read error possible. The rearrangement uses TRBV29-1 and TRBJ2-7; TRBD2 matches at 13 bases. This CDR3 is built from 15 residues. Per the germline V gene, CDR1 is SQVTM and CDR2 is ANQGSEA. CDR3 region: CSVRLAGGSRYEQHF. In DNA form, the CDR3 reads TGCAGCGTTCGACTAGCGGGAGGTTCTCGCTACGAGCAGCACTTC.

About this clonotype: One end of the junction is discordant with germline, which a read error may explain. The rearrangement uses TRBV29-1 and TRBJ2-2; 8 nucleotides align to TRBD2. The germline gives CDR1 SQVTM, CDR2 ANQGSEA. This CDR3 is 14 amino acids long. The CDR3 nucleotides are TGCAGCGCGGGGGGGCAGGGAGGAACTGGGGAGCTGCTTTTT. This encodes CSAGGQGGTGELLF.

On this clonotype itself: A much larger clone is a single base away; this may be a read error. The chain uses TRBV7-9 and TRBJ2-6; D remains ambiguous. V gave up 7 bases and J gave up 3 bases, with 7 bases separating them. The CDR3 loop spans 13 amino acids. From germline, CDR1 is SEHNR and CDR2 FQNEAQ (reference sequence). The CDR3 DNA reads TGTGCCAGCATCCTCTATGGGGCCAACGTCCTGACTTTC. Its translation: CASILYGANVLTF.

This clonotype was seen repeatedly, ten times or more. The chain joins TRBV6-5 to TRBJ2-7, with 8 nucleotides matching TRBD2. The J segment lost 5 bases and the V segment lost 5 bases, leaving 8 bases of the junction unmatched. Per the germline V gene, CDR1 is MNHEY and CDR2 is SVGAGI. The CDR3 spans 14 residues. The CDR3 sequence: CASSPHGGDNEQYF. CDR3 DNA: TGTGCCAGCAGTCCCCACGGGGGGGATAACGAGCAGTACTTC.

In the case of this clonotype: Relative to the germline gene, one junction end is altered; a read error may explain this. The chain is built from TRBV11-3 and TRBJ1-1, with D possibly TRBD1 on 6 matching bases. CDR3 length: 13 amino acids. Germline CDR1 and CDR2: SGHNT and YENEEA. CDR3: CASRLAGETEALF. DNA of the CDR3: TGTGCCAGCAGGTTAGCAGGGGAGACTGAAGCTCTCTTT.

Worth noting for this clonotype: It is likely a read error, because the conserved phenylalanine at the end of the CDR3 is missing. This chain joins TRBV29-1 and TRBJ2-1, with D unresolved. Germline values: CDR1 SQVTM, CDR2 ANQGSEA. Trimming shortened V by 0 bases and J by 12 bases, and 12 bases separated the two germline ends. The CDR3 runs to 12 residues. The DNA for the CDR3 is TGCAGCGTTGAAGATCACGGCCCTGCGCAGTTCCTC. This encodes CSVEDHGPAQFL.

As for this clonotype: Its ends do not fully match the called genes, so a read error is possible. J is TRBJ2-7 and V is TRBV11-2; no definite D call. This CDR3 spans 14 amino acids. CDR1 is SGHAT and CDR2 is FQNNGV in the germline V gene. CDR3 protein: CASSLTDTAHVQYF. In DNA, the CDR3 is TGCGCCAGCAGCTTAACTGACACTGCCCACGTGCAGTACTTC.

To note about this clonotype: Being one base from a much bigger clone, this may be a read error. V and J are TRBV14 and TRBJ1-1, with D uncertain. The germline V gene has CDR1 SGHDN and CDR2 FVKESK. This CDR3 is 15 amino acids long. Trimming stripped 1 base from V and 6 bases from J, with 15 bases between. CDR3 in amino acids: CASSQGVSPVAEAFF. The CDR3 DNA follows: TGTGCCAGCAGCCAAGGGGTCTCCCCAGTGGCTGAAGCTTTCTTT.

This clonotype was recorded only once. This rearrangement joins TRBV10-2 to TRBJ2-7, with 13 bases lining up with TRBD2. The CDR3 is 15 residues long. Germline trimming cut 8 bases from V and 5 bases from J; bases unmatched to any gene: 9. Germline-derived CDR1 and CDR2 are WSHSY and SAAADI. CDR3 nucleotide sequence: TGCGCCAGCGGCCGCGGACTAGCGGGAGAAGACGAGCAGTACTTC. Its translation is CASGRGLAGEDEQYF.

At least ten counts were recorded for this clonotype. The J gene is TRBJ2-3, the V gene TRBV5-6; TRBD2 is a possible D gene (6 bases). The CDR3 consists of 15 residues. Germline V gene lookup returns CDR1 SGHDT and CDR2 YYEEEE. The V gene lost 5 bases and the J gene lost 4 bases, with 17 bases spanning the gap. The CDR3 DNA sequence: TGTGCCAGCAGTAGGTTAGCGGTTGCGTCAGATACGCAGTATTTT. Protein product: CASSRLAVASDTQYF.

The CDR3 DNA reads TGTGCCAGCATCACAAACACCGGGGAGATATTTTTT. Translating gives CASITNTGEIFF. The V call is TRBV11-2, the J call TRBJ2-2; possible D gene TRBD2, 5 bases. Germline CDR1 SGHAT, CDR2 FQNNGV. CDR3 length: 12 amino acids. V was shortened by 7 bases and J by 17 bases, with 20 bases between the two germline ends. The entire variable domain, with the rest obtained from reference TRBV11-2 and TRBJ2-2, is as follows: EAGVAQSPRYKIIEKRQSVAFWCNPISGHATLYWYQQILGQGPKLLIQFQNNGVVDDSQLPKDRFSAERLKGVDSTLKIQPAKLEDSAVYLCASITNTGEIFFGEGSRLTVL.